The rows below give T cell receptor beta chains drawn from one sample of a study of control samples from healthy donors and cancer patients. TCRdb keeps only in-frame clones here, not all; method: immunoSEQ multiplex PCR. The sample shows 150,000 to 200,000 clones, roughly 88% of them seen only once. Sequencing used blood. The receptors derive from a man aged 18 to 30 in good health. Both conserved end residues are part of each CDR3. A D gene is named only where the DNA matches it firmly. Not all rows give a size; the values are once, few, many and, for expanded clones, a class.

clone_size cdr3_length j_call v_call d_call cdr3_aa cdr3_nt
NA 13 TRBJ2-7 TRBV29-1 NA CSVVGQSSYEQYF TGCAGCGTTGTAGGGCAGAGCTCCTACGAGCAGTACTTC
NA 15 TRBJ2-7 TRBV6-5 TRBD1 CASSYSSRGRNEQYF TGTGCCAGCAGTTACTCTTCCAGGGGGCGAAACGAGCAGTACTTC
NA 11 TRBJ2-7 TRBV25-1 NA CASGITYEQYF TGTGCCAGCGGGATAACCTACGAGCAGTACTTC
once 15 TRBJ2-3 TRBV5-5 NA CASSPWGGATDTQYF TGTGCCAGCAGCCCTTGGGGGGGGGCCACAGATACGCAGTATTTT
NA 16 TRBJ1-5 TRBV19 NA CASSTGGGRLNQPQHF TGTGCCAGTAGTACGGGGGGCGGCAGACTCAATCAGCCCCAGCATTTT
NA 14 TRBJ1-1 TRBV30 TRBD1 CAWDKGASGTEAFF TGTGCCTGGGACAAGGGGGCCTCGGGCACTGAAGCTTTCTTT
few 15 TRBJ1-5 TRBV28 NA CASSNGGRVHQPQHF TGTGCCAGCAGTAACGGGGGCAGGGTCCATCAGCCCCAGCATTTT
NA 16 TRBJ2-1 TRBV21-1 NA CASSPQGTQGVGEQFF TGTGCCAGCAGCCCCCAGGGTACCCAGGGGGTGGGCGAGCAGTTCTTC
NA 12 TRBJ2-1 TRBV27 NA CASSLGGNEQFF TGTGCCAGCAGTTTGGGTGGTAATGAGCAGTTCTTC
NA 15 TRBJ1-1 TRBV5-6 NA CASSLVRGSGTEAFF TGTGCCAGCAGCTTGGTTCGCGGGAGCGGCACTGAAGCTTTCTTT
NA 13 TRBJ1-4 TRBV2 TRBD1 CASSGDRAEKLFF TGTGCCAGCAGTGGAGACAGGGCTGAAAAACTGTTTTTT
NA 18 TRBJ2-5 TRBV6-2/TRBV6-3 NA CASSTPAVAGPQQETQYF TGTGCCAGCAGCACCCCGGCGGTTGCGGGGCCTCAACAAGAGACCCAGTACTTC
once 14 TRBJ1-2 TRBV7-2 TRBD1 CASSPTRGHYGYTF TGTGCCAGCAGCCCAACCAGGGGGCACTATGGCTACACCTTC
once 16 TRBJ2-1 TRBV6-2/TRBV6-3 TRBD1 CASSFYRGPPTNEQFF TGTGCCAGCAGTTTCTACAGGGGGCCCCCGACCAATGAGCAGTTCTTC
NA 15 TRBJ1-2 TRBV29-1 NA CSVAAAGLGNYGYTF TGCAGCGTTGCAGCCGCAGGGTTGGGGAACTATGGCTACACCTTC
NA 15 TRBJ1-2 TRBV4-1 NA CASSQDLYSPYGYTF TGCGCCAGCAGCCAAGATTTGTACAGCCCCTATGGCTACACCTTC
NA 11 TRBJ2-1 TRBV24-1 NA CATSDSGEQFF TGTGCCACCAGTGATTCGGGTGAGCAGTTCTTC
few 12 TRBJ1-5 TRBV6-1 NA CASSERDQPQHF TGTGCCAGCAGTGAAAGGGATCAGCCCCAGCATTTT